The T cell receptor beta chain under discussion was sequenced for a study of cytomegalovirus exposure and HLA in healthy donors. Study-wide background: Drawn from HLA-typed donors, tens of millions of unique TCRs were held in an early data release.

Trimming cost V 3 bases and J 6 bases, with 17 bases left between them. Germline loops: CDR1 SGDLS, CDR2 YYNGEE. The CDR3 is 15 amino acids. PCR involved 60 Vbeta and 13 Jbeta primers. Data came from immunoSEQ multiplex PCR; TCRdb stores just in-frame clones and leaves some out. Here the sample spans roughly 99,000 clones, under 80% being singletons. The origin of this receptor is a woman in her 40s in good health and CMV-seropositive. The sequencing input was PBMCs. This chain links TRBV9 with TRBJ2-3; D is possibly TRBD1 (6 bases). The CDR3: CASSAHRGQYDTQYF. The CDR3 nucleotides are TGTGCCAGCAGCGCACACCGTGGACAGTACGATACGCAGTATTTT.